This T cell receptor beta chain stems from a study of blood T cell repertoires in COVID-19. Study background: The origin of the acute and convalescent COVID-19 samples was the United States, Italy and Spain. PBMCs, B-cell-depleted T cells, or T cells provided the cDNA or gDNA that made up the material.

Patients at the Seattle site were enrolled during active infection and followed longitudinally. In the original processing: For nucleated cells, counts were estimated from reference gene primer amplification. TCRdb keeps only in-frame clones here, not all; method: immunoSEQ multiplex PCR. From that table come the V and J calls and clone size; the DNA was used to work out D and trimming. The sample holds about 130,000 clones, about 94% seen once. This CDR3 contains 13 residues. V shed 7 bases, J shed 6 bases, and the junction held 6 bases outside the gene matches. Per the germline V gene, CDR1 is ENHRY and CDR2 is SYGVKD.

This chain joins TRBV10-3 and TRBJ2-1; 7 bases line up with TRBD2. Sequenced material: peripheral blood. This receptor was obtained from a man in his fifties or sixties with COVID-19, enrolled during active disease. CDR3 in amino acids: CAIKGLAANEQFF. CDR3 in DNA: TGTGCCATCAAGGGGCTAGCGGCCAATGAGCAGTTCTTC.